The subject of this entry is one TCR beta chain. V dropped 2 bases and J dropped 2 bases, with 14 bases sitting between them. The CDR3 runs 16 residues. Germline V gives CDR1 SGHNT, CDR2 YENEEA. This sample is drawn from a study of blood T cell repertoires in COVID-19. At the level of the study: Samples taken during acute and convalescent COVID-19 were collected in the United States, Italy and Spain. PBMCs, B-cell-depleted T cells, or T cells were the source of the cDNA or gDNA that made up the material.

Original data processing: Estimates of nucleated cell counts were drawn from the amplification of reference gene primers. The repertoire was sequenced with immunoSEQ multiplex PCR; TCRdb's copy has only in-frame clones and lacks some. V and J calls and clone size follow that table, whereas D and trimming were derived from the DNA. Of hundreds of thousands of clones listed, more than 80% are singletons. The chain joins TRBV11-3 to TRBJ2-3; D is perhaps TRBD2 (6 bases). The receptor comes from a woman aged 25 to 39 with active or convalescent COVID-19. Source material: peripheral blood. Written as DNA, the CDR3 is TGTGCCAGCAGCTTATATCGTAGCGGAGACACAGATACGCAGTATTTT. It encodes CASSLYRSGDTDTQYF.